A selection of T cell receptor beta chains follows, all from one sample in a study of blood T cell repertoires in COVID-19. The assay was immunoSEQ multiplex PCR, and TCRdb's table has in-frame clones only and misses some. The table shows around 400,000 clones, with 80% to 90% occurring only once. Sequences were obtained from peripheral blood. These receptor sequences come from a woman aged 55-70 years with COVID-19, enrolled during active disease. The CDR3 runs from the conserved cysteine through the conserved F or W. A D gene is named only where the DNA matches it firmly. Clone size is not always given. Where it is, it says once, few, many or a class for expanded clones.

size | D | J | V | CDR3 | DNA
. | . | TRBJ2-7 | TRBV19 | CASAPSSYEQYF | TGTGCCAGTGCCCCGAGCTCCTACGAGCAGTACTTC
. | . | TRBJ1-3 | TRBV6-1 | CASSALMTGASGNTIYF | TGTGCCAGCAGTGCTTTAATGACAGGCGCCTCTGGAAACACCATATATTTT
few | . | TRBJ1-2 | TRBV25-1 | CASSDGGLGASRGYTF | TGTGCCAGCAGTGACGGAGGGCTGGGCGCCAGCCGAGGCTACACCTTC
. | TRBD1 | TRBJ1-2 | TRBV15 | CATSNLDAGQGDHGYTF | TGTGCCACCAGCAACTTAGACGCGGGACAGGGGGATCATGGCTACACCTTC
. | . | TRBJ1-2 | TRBV6-2/TRBV6-3 | CASSYGLNNYGYTF | TGTGCCAGCAGTTACGGGCTTAATAACTATGGCTACACCTTC
. | . | TRBJ2-6 | TRBV5-1 | CASSYLSSSGANVLTF | TGCGCCAGCAGCTATCTCTCCAGCTCTGGGGCCAACGTCCTGACTTTC
. | . | TRBJ1-6 | TRBV5-1 | CASSSGGFDSPLHF | TGCGCCAGCAGCTCGGGTGGTTTTGATTCACCCCTCCACTTT
. | . | TRBJ1-5 | TRBV18 | CASSPLQGQPQHF | TGTGCCAGCTCACCACTACAGGGTCAGCCCCAGCATTTT
few | . | TRBJ1-2 | TRBV5-1 | CASSQGYGYTF | TGCGCCAGCAGCCAGGGCTATGGCTACACCTTC
once | . | TRBJ1-1 | TRBV20-1 | CSAQPETGAFF | TGCAGTGCGCAACCGGAAACCGGGGCTTTCTTT
. | TRBD1 | TRBJ2-7 | TRBV27 | CASSLWGQGAREQYF | TGTGCCAGCAGTTTATGGGGACAGGGGGCTCGGGAGCAGTACTTC
once | . | TRBJ1-2 | TRBV7-2 | CASSMGLHQYGYTF | TGTGCCAGCAGCATGGGACTTCACCAATATGGCTACACCTTC
. | . | TRBJ1-1 | TRBV7-9 | CASSLSSGRVTATEAFF | TGTGCCAGCAGCTTATCGTCTGGGAGAGTCACGGCCACTGAAGCTTTCTTT
. | TRBD2 | TRBJ2-5 | TRBV6-5 | CASRGRGVWETQYF | TGTGCCAGCAGAGGGCGGGGGGTCTGGGAGACCCAGTACTTC
. | . | TRBJ1-3 | TRBV7-2 | CASSLYSRGRENTIYF | TGTGCCAGCAGCTTATACAGCAGGGGTCGGGAAAACACCATATATTTT
. | TRBD1 | TRBJ2-5 | TRBV19 | CASSLDREETQYF | TGTGCCAGTAGTTTGGACAGGGAAGAGACCCAGTACTTC
. | . | TRBJ1-2 | TRBV29-1 | CSALKTESNYGYTF | TGCAGCGCCCTGAAGACGGAGTCTAACTATGGCTACACCTTC
. | . | TRBJ1-2 | TRBV6-2/TRBV6-3 | CASSPTYGYGYTF | TGTGCCAGCAGTCCGACTTACGGCTATGGCTACACCTTC
once | . | TRBJ1-2 | TRBV6-5 | CASSYDLGGGYGYTF | TGTGCCAGCAGTTACGACCTTGGGGGGGGCTATGGCTACACCTTC
. | . | TRBJ1-1 | TRBV27 | CASSARDKGLNTEAFF | TGTGCCAGCAGTGCCCGGGACAAGGGACTGAACACTGAAGCTTTCTTT
. | . | TRBJ2-5 | TRBV18 | CASSTSPEGLQETQYF | TGTGCCAGCTCCACGTCTCCGGAGGGTCTCCAAGAGACCCAGTACTTC
. | . | TRBJ2-7 | TRBV30 | CASNRLSYEQYF | TGTGCCTCGAACAGGTTGAGCTACGAGCAGTACTTC
. | TRBD1 | TRBJ1-2 | TRBV9 | CASSGERQGRGYTF | TGTGCCAGCAGCGGGGAGAGACAGGGGCGGGGCTACACCTTC
. | . | TRBJ1-6 | TRBV3-1/TRBV3-2 | CASSLTTSSYNSPLHF | TGTGCCAGCAGCCTGACAACGAGCTCCTATAATTCACCCCTCCACTTT
. | TRBD1 | TRBJ2-3 | TRBV5-1 | CASRLGGDTDTQYF | TGCGCCAGCAGACTAGGGGGCGATACAGATACGCAGTATTTT
. | . | TRBJ1-2 | TRBV6-6 | CASSPRPATGGYTF | TGTGCCAGCAGTCCACGGCCGGCAACAGGAGGCTACACCTTC
. | TRBD1 | TRBJ2-7 | TRBV5-6 | CASSLRGTGSYEQYF | TGTGCCAGCAGCCTTAGAGGGACAGGGTCCTACGAGCAGTACTTC
once | TRBD2 | TRBJ2-7 | TRBV5-1 | CASSRLAGVPYEQYF | TGCGCCAGCAGCCGTCTAGCGGGGGTACCCTACGAGCAGTACTTC